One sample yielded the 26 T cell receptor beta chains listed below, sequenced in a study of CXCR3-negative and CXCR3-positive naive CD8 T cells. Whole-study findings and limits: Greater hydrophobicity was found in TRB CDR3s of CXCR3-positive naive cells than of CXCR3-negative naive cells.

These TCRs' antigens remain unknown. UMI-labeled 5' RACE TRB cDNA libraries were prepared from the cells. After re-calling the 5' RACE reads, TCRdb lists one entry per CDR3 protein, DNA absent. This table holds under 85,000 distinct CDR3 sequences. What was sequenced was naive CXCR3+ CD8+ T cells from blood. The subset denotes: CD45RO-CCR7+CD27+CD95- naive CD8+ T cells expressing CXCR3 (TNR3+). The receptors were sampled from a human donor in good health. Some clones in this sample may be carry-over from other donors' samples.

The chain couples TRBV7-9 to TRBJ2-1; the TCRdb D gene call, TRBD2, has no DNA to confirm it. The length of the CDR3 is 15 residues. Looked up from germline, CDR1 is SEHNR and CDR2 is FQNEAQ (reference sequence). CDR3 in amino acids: CASSAGGGSYNEQFF.

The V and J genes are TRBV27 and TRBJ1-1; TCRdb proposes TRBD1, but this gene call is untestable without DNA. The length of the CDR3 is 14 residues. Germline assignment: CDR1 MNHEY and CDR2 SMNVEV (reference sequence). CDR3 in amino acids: CASSPGRGGTEAFF.

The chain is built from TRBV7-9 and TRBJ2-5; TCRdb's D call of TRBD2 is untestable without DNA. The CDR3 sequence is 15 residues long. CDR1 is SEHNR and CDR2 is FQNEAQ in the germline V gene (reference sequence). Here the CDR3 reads CASSQLAGAQETQYF.

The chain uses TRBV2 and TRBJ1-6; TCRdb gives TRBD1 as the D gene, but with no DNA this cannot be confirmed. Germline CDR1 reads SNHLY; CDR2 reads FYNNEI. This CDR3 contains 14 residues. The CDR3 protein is CASSSDWDTTPLHF. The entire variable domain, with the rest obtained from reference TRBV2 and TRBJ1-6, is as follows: EPEVTQTPSHQVTQMGQEVILRCVPISNHLYFYWYRQILGQKVEFLVSFYNNEISEKSEIFDDQFSVERPDGSNFTLKIRSTKLEDSAMYFCASSSDWDTTPLHFGNGTRLTVT.

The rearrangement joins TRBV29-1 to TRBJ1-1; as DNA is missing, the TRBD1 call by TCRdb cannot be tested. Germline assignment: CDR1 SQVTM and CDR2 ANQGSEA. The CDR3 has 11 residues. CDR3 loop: CSPTGMGEAFF.

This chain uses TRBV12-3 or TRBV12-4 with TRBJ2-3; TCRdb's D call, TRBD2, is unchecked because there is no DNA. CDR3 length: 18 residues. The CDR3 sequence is CASSFYTSGGGTTDTQYF.

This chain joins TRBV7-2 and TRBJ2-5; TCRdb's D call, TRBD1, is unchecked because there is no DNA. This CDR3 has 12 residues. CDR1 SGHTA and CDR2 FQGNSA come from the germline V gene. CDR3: CAIRGGQETQYF.

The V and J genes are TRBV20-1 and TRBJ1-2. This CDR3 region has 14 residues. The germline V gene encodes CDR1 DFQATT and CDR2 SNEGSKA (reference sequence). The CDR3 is CSTDYYAMGWSYTF.

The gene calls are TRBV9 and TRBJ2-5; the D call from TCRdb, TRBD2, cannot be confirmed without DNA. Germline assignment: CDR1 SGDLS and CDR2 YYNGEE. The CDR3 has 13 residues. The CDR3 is CASSLRLAETQYF.

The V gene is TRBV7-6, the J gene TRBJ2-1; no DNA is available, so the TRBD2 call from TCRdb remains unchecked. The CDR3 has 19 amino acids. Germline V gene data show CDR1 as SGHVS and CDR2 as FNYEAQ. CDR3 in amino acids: CASSLFGPLAGSSYNEQFF.

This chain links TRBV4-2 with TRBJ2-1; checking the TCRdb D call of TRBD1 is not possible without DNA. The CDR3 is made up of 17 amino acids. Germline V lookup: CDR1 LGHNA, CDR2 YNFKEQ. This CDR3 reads CASSQLGSGGLYNEQFF.

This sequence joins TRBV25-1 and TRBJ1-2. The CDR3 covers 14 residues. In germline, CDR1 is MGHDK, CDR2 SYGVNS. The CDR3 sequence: CASSEYPHNYGYTF.

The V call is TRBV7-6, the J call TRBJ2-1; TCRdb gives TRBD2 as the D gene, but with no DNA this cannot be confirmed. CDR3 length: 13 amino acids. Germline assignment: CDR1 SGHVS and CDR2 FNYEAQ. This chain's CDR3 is CASSIGGFDEQFF.

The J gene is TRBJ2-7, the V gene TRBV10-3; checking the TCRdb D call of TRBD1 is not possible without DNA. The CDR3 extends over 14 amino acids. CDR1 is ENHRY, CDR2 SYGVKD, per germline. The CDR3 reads CAISDIGGPYEQYF.

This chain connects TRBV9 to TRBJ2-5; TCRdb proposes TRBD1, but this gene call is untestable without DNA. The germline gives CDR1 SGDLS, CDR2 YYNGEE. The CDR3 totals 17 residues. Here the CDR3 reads CASSGRDRGRDGETQYF.

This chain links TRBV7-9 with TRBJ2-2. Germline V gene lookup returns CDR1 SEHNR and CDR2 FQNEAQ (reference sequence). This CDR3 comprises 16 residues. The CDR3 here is CARPIEVGRHTGELFF.

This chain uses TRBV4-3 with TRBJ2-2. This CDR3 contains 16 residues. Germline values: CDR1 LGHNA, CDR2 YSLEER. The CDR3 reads CASSQDRISNTGELFF.

The CDR3 sequence is CASSDDRGETQYF. This chain links TRBV5-1 with TRBJ2-5; as DNA is missing, the TRBD1 call by TCRdb cannot be tested. CDR3 length: 13 residues. Germline V gene lookup returns CDR1 SGHRS and CDR2 YFSETQ.

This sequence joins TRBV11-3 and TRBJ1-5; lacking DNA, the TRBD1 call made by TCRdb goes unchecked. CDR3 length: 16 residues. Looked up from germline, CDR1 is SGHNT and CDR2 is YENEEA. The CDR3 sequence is CASTPGRDRGGKPQHF.

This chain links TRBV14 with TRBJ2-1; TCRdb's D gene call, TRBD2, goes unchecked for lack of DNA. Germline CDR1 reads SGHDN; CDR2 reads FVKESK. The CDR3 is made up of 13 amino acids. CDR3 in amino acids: CASSQALANEQFF.

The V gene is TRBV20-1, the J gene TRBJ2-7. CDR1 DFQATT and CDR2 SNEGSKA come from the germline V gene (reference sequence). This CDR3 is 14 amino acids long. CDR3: CSARLLDTSYEQYF.

CDR3 in amino acids: CATAGQGDEQYF. The J gene is TRBJ2-7, the V gene TRBV11-3; TCRdb's D call of TRBD1 is untestable without DNA. Germline V gene sequence: CDR1 SGHNT, CDR2 YENEEA. The CDR3 runs 12 residues.

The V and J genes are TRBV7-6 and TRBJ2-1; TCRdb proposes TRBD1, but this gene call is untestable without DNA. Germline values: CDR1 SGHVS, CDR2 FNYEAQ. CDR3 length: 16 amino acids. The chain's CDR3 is CASSLDRGSSYNEQFF.

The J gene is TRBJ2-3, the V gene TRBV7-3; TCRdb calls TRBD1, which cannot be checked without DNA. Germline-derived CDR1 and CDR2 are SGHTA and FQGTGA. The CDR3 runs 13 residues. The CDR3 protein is CASRATGSDTQYF.

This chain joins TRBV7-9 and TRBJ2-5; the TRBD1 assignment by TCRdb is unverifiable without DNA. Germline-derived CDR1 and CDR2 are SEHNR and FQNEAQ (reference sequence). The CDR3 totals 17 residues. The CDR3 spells CASSSFGTGGLQETQYF.

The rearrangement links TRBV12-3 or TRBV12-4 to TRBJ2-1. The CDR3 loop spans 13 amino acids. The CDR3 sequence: CASSTSSYNEQFF.